This TCR beta chain was observed in a study of T cells in Graves' hyperthyroidism and ophthalmopathy. TCR beta CDR3 regions were amplified from RNA. HTBI primers were the set used in a first-round RT-PCR of the TCR CDR3. One entry per CDR3 protein, called by TCRdb with MiXCR from the multiplex PCR reads. The sample yields fewer than 500,000 distinct CDR3 sequences, around an eighth seen once. The CDR3 is 13 residues long. The germline V and J ends were trimmed by 4 bases and 1 base, with 7 bases remaining between them. CDR1 is SNHLY, CDR2 FYNNEI, per germline. This clonotype was detected ten times or more.

The sequence derives from a man in his thirties or forties with Graves' hyperthyroidism that later progressed to Graves' ophthalmopathy. The V gene is TRBV2, the J gene TRBJ1-1; no clear D gene. The sequenced material came from blood. CDR3 nucleotides: TGTGCCAGCAGTGTTGACGGGAACACTGAAGCTTTCTTT. It codes for CASSVDGNTEAFF. Variable domain in full (rest from reference TRBV2 and TRBJ1-1): EPEVTQTPSHQVTQMGQEVILRCVPISNHLYFYWYRQILGQKVEFLVSFYNNEISEKSEIFDDQFSVERPDGSNFTLKIRSTKLEDSAMYFCASSVDGNTEAFFGQGTRLTVV.